This T cell receptor beta chain derives from a study of control samples from healthy donors and cancer patients (TCRdb year 2020). Germline trimming: 5 bases from V, 3 bases from J; junction bases outside gene matches: 6. Looking up the germline V gene (reference sequence) yields CDR1 PRHDT and CDR2 FYEKMQ. From its cysteine to its phenylalanine, the CDR3 spans 14 amino acids. Left in the record is the CDR3 DNA by itself, 42 bases read in frame from the first base. Turning to this clone: Its antigen is unknown. No much larger clone is present one base from it, and per-base qualities are unavailable.

Library generation was performed with the immunoSEQ multiplex PCR assay. This immuneACCESS table, as held by TCRdb, lists in-frame sequences with V and J called but not all clones. Of the missing ones, under half trace to an unresolved V gene in checked studies; the others have no known cause. The sample includes fewer than 2,000 clones, with around three quarters observed a single time. Together, the top ten hold about 11% of the sample. This TCR derives from a female donor with lung cancer. The V and J genes are TRBV13 and TRBJ2-7; 8 of the junction bases match TRBD1. The sample taken for sequencing was formalin-fixed, paraffin-embedded tissue. The CDR3 loop reads CASSIPGGNYEQYF. The nucleotide sequence reads as follows: TGTGCCAGCAGCATACCAGGGGGCAACTACGAGCAGTACTTC.